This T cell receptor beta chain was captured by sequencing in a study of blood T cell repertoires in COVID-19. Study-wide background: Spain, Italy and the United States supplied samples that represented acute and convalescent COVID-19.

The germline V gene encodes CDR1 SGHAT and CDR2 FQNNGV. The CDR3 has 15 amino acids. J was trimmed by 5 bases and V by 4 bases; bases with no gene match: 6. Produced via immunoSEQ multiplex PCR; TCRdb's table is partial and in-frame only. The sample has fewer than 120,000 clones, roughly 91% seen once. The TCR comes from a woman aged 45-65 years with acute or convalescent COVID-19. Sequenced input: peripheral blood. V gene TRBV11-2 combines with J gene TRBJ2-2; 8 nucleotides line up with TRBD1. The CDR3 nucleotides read TGTGCCAGCAGCTCATCAGGGGGCGGGACCGGGGAGCTGTTTTTT. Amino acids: CASSSSGGGTGELFF.